The rows below give T cell receptor beta chains drawn from one sample of a study of blood T cell repertoires in COVID-19. Some clones are missing from TCRdb's copy, which holds only in-frame ones; the method was immunoSEQ multiplex PCR. The repertoire holds under 150,000 clones, 80% to 85% seen once, with roughly 34% in the top ten. Sequencing used peripheral blood. These TCRs come from a human donor in a cohort sampled during active COVID-19. Both conserved end residues are part of each CDR3. The order of the fields is V gene, J gene, CDR3 protein.

V: TRBV7-2
J: TRBJ2-3
CDR3: CASSLAGPGTDTQYF

V: TRBV28
J: TRBJ1-1
CDR3: CASSLLGATEAFF

V: TRBV7-2
J: TRBJ2-7
CDR3: CASSLEGQGNYEQYF

V: TRBV12-3/TRBV12-4
J: TRBJ2-7
CDR3: CASSRTGHYEQYF

V: TRBV12-5
J: TRBJ2-3
CDR3: CASGLARWTSGGWLDTQYF

V: TRBV7-6
J: TRBJ1-2
CDR3: CASSLDYQGGYGYTF

V: TRBV5-1
J: TRBJ2-3
CDR3: CASRSGGSTDTQYF

V: TRBV30
J: TRBJ1-2
CDR3: CACPPGGNNYGYTF

V: TRBV28
J: TRBJ2-5
CDR3: CASSGQGKETQYF

V: TRBV11-3
J: TRBJ2-1
CDR3: CASSPGTGGRDEQFF

V: TRBV4-2
J: TRBJ1-4
CDR3: CASSRRGGTNEKLFF

V: TRBV4-3
J: TRBJ2-1
CDR3: CASSQDSPVGAEQFF

V: TRBV11-3
J: TRBJ2-5
CDR3: CASSFKASSSYQETQYF

V: TRBV11-3
J: TRBJ1-3
CDR3: CASSLGGAGSGNTIYF

V: TRBV7-2
J: TRBJ2-2
CDR3: CASSINQLAGVGGELFF

V: TRBV2
J: TRBJ1-2
CDR3: CASSEAGGAANYGYTF

V: TRBV27
J: TRBJ2-5
CDR3: CASSFGGAYQETQYF

V: TRBV19
J: TRBJ2-5
CDR3: CASSPGGRGGDFQETQYF